The 10 T cell receptor beta chains below all came from one sample that was sequenced in a study of T-cell reconstitution after alpha-beta-depleted transplantation in children. This sample's TCRbeta library carried unique molecular identifier barcodes. TCRdb re-called the PCR reads with MiXCR, one entry per CDR3 protein. The table shows about 160,000 distinct CDR3 sequences, with around 10% occurring only once. The specimen was PBMCs, collected before TCRalphabeta/CD19-depleted stem cell transplant. The receptors derive from a boy aged 2-9 years with acute myeloid leukemia, due to receive a stem cell transplant.

This clonotype has a count of ten or more. The chain employs TRBV28 and TRBJ2-1, with TRBD1 matching over 11 bases. CDR1 and CDR2 from the germline V gene are MDHEN and SYDVKM. This CDR3 has 16 amino acids. The J segment lost 7 bases and the V segment lost 5 bases, leaving 10 bases of the junction unmatched. The CDR3 protein is CASSDLRGQGANEQFF. CDR3 DNA: TGTGCCAGCAGTGACCTCCGTGGACAGGGGGCAAATGAGCAGTTCTTC.

In this sample, this clonotype turned up many times. Here the CDR3 DNA reads TGCAGTGCTAGAGAAATGGGACTAGCGGATTACTACAATGAGCAGTTCTTC. This codes for CSAREMGLADYYNEQFF. V is TRBV20-1 and J is TRBJ2-1, with 11 bases fitting TRBD2. V lost 0 bases, J lost 3 bases, and 7 bases stayed unmatched. CDR3 size: 17 residues. Germline lookup yields CDR1 DFQATT and CDR2 SNEGSKA (reference sequence).

Of note for this clonotype: A read error is possible here, since a much larger clone lies one base away. The V gene is TRBV12-3 or TRBV12-4, the J gene TRBJ2-1; D perhaps matches TRBD1 (6 bases). The CDR3 extends over 13 amino acids. This CDR3 reads CASSPTGYNAQFF. CDR3 nucleotides: TGTGCCAGCAGTCCGACAGGTTACAATGCGCAGTTCTTC.

This clonotype was seen many times. The chain joins TRBV6-2 or TRBV6-3 to TRBJ2-1; tentative D call: TRBD2 (6 bases). The V gene lost 11 bases and the J gene lost 5 bases, with 22 bases spanning the gap. Germline-derived CDR1 and CDR2 are MNHEY and SVGEGT. The CDR3 spans 15 residues. In nucleotides, the CDR3 is TGTGCCGCGTTTAGAGCCGGGACTCCGGACAATGAGCAGTTCTTC. Its protein product is CAAFRAGTPDNEQFF.

This clonotype was seen at least ten times. The chain has TRBV5-5 and TRBJ2-3; D may be TRBD1 or TRBD2 (6 bases each). The V end lost 4 bases, the J end lost 7 bases, and 19 bases lay between the germline ends. This CDR3 is built from 15 residues. Germline assignment: CDR1 SGHKS and CDR2 YYEKEE (reference sequence). The CDR3 is CASSPGRGRPYTQYF. In DNA form, the CDR3 reads TGTGCCAGCAGCCCCGGCCGGGGGCGGCCATATACGCAGTATTTT.

This clonotype was counted ten times or more. V usage is TRBV7-2 and J usage is TRBJ1-2; D is uncertain. Trimming removed 2 bases from V and 8 bases from J, with 6 bases in between. CDR1 and CDR2 from the germline V gene are SGHTA and FQGNSA. The CDR3 length is 11 residues. The chain's CDR3 is CASSLNFGYTF. The CDR3 coding sequence is TGTGCCAGCAGCTTAAACTTCGGCTACACCTTC. Looking up the rest from reference TRBV7-2 and TRBJ1-2 gives the full variable domain: GAGVSQSPSNKVTEKGKDVELRCDPISGHTALYWYRQSLGQGLEFLIYFQGNSAPDKSGLPSDRFSAERTGGSVSTLTIQRTQQEDSAVYLCASSLNFGYTFGSGTRLTVV.

This clonotype was seen ten or more times. This chain connects TRBV18 to TRBJ1-1; D is unclear. Germline V gene lookup returns CDR1 KGHSH and CDR2 LQKENI. Trimming left V 4 bases short and J 1 base short, with 16 bases between. CDR3 length: 16 amino acids. In DNA, the CDR3 is TGTGCCAGCTCACTCGACCAAAGACACTGGAACACTGAAGCTTTCTTT. The encoded protein is CASSLDQRHWNTEAFF.

This clonotype has ten or more counts. It may be a read error: a sequence one base away is much more abundant. The chain couples TRBV5-1 to TRBJ1-1; D is uncertain. This CDR3 is built from 11 residues. Germline CDR1 reads SGHRS; CDR2 reads YFSETQ. V was cut by 1 base and J by 3 bases, with 1 base left in between. CDR3 DNA sequence: TGCGCCAGCAGCTTGCACACTGAAGCTTTCTTT. Its translation: CASSLHTEAFF.

This clonotype was counted many times. The CDR3 coding sequence is TGCAGTGCTAGTACCTTAGGGTCCCCGCTACACAATGAGCAGTTCTTC. This sequence encodes CSASTLGSPLHNEQFF. The chain joins TRBV20-1 to TRBJ2-1; D is unclear. The CDR3 spans 16 residues. Per the germline V gene, CDR1 is DFQATT and CDR2 is SNEGSKA (reference sequence). Trimming took off 3 bases at V and 5 bases at J, with 20 bases between the two ends.

Ten or more counts support this clonotype. The CDR3 bases are TGTGCCAGCAGTTTCCGGGACCGGGTTGAGCAGTTCTTC. Protein: CASSFRDRVEQFF. The J gene is TRBJ2-1, the V gene TRBV12-3 or TRBV12-4; D is tentatively TRBD1 or TRBD2 (5 bases each). Trimming took 3 bases from V and 9 from J, leaving 12 bases between them. The CDR3 runs to 13 residues.